This TCR beta chain was obtained from a study of patients and donors after allogeneic stem cell transplantation. TCRdb used MiXCR to reprocess the RT-PCR reads, holding one entry per CDR3 protein. This sample yields roughly 200,000 distinct CDR3 sequences, of which around two fifths are seen a single time; less than 40% belongs to the top ten. This CDR3 comprises 15 residues. Trimming cost V 5 bases and J 2 bases, with 14 bases left between them. Germline V gene sequence: CDR1 LGHDT, CDR2 YNNKEL (reference sequence). By sample share, this clonotype is medium-sized. The gene calls are TRBV3-1 and TRBJ2-3; no firm D call. Specimen: blood, either unsorted or a sorted T cell fraction (not recorded which). The clonotype comes from a human donor who was either an allogeneic HSCT recipient or a stem cell or donor lymphocyte infusion donor (not recorded which). It is not recorded whose cells these are; they may come from a transplant donor. CDR3 bases: TGTGCCAGCAGCTCCCTTGGCGGTTACACAGATACGCAGTATTTT. This encodes CASSSLGGYTDTQYF.